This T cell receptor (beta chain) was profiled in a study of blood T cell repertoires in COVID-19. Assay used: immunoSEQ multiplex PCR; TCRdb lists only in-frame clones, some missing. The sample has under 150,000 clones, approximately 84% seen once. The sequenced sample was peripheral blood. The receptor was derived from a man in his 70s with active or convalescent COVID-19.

This CDR3 is CASTLRPPGQTNTGELFF. The CDR3 nucleotides read TGTGCCAGCACGCTACGGCCCCCTGGACAGACGAACACCGGGGAGCTGTTTTTT. V is TRBV27 and J is TRBJ2-2, with D perhaps matching TRBD1 (6 bases). Trimming took off 7 bases at V and 0 bases at J, with 21 bases between the two ends. The CDR3 consists of 18 residues. Germline-derived CDR1 and CDR2 are MNHEY and SMNVEV (reference sequence).